The 21 T cell receptor beta chains reported below all come from one sample, sequenced in a study of T cell responses to AZD1222 COVID-19 vaccine. Sequencing used immunoSEQ multiplex PCR; TCRdb keeps in-frame clones, though not all of them. The table records about 160,000 clones, more than 75% of them present only once. The sequences come from peripheral blood, collected 28 days after the second AZD1222 dose. The receptors here all came from an adult who received the AZD1222 COVID-19 vaccine.

Concerning this clone itself: One junction end does not reproduce the germline sequence, and a read error may be involved. This rearrangement joins TRBV7-7 to TRBJ1-3; 9 positions match TRBD1. The germline CDR1 and CDR2 sequences are SSHAT and FNYEAQ (reference sequence). The CDR3 is made up of 15 amino acids. CDR3 DNA: TGTGCTAGCAGCCCCGGACAGGGGATAGGAAACACCATATATTTT. This translates into CASSPGQGIGNTIYF.

The gene calls are TRBV4-1 and TRBJ2-1; no firm D call. CDR1 MGHRA and CDR2 YSYEKL come from the germline V gene. V lost 1 base to trimming and J lost 2 bases, with 12 bases between them. The CDR3 has 16 residues. CDR3 sequence (DNA): TGCGCCAGCAGCCAAGTAAGCTCCCGACCCTACAATGAGCAGTTCTTC. This encodes CASSQVSSRPYNEQFF.

The rearrangement uses TRBV7-2 and TRBJ1-4, with 11 nucleotides matching TRBD1. The CDR3 sequence is 15 residues long. The germline V gene encodes CDR1 SGHTA and CDR2 FQGNSA. Unmatched junction bases numbered 5, after V lost 4 bases and J lost 7 bases. CDR3 sequence: CASSSGQGAGEKLFF. In DNA form, the CDR3 reads TGTGCCAGCAGCTCCGGACAGGGGGCGGGTGAAAAACTGTTTTTT.

V gene TRBV12-5 combines with J gene TRBJ1-2, with 8 bases matching TRBD1. Germline trimming cut 2 bases from V and 13 bases from J; bases unmatched to any gene: 9. Germline CDR1 reads LGHNT; CDR2 reads FRNRAP. The CDR3 extends over 13 amino acids. Here the CDR3 reads CASGLTGQGPGTF. CDR3 nucleotide sequence: TGTGCTAGTGGTTTGACTGGACAGGGTCCGGGCACCTTC.

The CDR3 loop reads CASSQGQAYEQYF. The CDR3 DNA sequence: TGCGCCAGCAGCCAAGGACAGGCCTACGAGCAGTACTTC. The chain carries TRBV4-3 and TRBJ2-7; a possible D gene is TRBD1 (6 bases). Between the trimmed V and J ends, which lost 1 base and 2 bases, there was a span of 6 bases. Germline V gene sequence: CDR1 LGHNA, CDR2 YSLEER. This CDR3 region has 13 residues.

The rearrangement links TRBV30 to TRBJ2-2; 11 bases match TRBD1. The CDR3 runs to 14 residues. The V and J ends lost 3 bases and 6 bases, in that order; junction bases with no gene match: 3. Germline loops: CDR1 GTSNPN, CDR2 SVGIG (reference sequence). The CDR3 sequence is CAWRADRGPGELFF. Here the CDR3 DNA reads TGTGCCTGGAGAGCGGACAGGGGGCCCGGGGAGCTGTTTTTT.

Only one count was recorded for this clone. The chain couples TRBV5-6 to TRBJ1-2, with TRBD1 as a possible D gene (5 bases). Trimming cost V 2 bases and J 8 bases, with 13 bases left between them. The CDR3 runs to 13 residues. The germline gives CDR1 SGHDT, CDR2 YYEEEE. The CDR3 DNA reads TGTGCCAGCAGCTTACCCGACAGTTCCGGCTACACCTTC. This gives the protein CASSLPDSSGYTF.

The rearrangement joins TRBV18 to TRBJ1-2; no firm D call. Germline CDR1 KGHSH, CDR2 LQKENI. The CDR3 contains 13 residues. With 5 bases removed from V and 7 bases from J, the gap between germline ends came to 14 bases. The CDR3 here is CASSSDGDSGYTF. The DNA of the CDR3 is TGTGCCAGCTCATCGGACGGAGATAGTGGCTACACCTTC.

V usage is TRBV18 and J usage is TRBJ2-7; D ambiguous. This CDR3 spans 13 amino acids. V was shortened by 3 bases and J by 6 bases, with 12 bases between the two germline ends. The germline CDR1 and CDR2 sequences are KGHSH and LQKENI. Here the CDR3 DNA reads TGTGCCAGCTCACCTTTGACCCTGACCGAGCAGTACTTC. Protein product: CASSPLTLTEQYF.

This chain joins TRBV18 and TRBJ2-1; D is tentatively TRBD1 or TRBD2 (5 bases each). Trimming stripped 4 bases from V and 10 bases from J, with 20 bases between. This CDR3 has 15 amino acids. Germline-derived CDR1 and CDR2 are KGHSH and LQKENI. The DNA of the CDR3 is TGTGCCAGCTCACAGACCGGGACCGGGAAGCGGGAGCAGTTCTTC. Amino acid sequence: CASSQTGTGKREQFF.

The chain joins TRBV10-3 to TRBJ1-5; D perhaps matches TRBD1 (5 bases). The germline gives CDR1 ENHRY, CDR2 SYGVKD. V was shortened by 11 bases and J by 1 base, with 18 bases between the two germline ends. CDR3 size: 15 residues. The CDR3 protein is CAAANNRDSNQPQHF. CDR3 bases: TGTGCCGCAGCCAACAACCGGGACAGCAATCAGCCCCAGCATTTT.

V gene TRBV7-2 combines with J gene TRBJ1-5, with 7 nucleotides matching TRBD1. Germline lookup yields CDR1 SGHTA and CDR2 FQGNSA. The CDR3 is made up of 17 amino acids. The trim removed 5 bases at V and 2 bases at J, leaving 12 bases unmatched. CDR3 sequence reads: CASSPTGRQGGNQPQHF. The CDR3 DNA follows: TGTGCCAGCAGCCCTACCGGGCGACAGGGAGGCAATCAGCCCCAGCATTTT.

V usage is TRBV30 and J usage is TRBJ1-1; TRBD1 might be the D (5 bases). V lost 5 bases to trimming and J lost 11 bases, with 21 bases between them. The germline gives CDR1 GTSNPN, CDR2 SVGIG (reference sequence). The CDR3 is 13 residues long. CDR3 sequence: CAWGDHRRDRAFF. The CDR3 coding sequence is TGTGCCTGGGGGGACCATCGCCGGGACCGGGCTTTCTTT.

This sequence joins TRBV18 and TRBJ2-7; 11 positions match TRBD1. CDR3 length equals 15 residues. J gave up 2 bases and V 6 bases, and 6 bases lay outside the gene matches. Germline V gene lookup returns CDR1 KGHSH and CDR2 LQKENI. The CDR3 nucleotides read TGTGCCAGCTCCCGGGGACAGGGGGTAACCTACGAGCAGTACTTC. Translation: CASSRGQGVTYEQYF.

The chain is built from TRBV4-2 and TRBJ2-3; the match to TRBD2 covers 14 bases. Trimming took 4 bases from V and 4 from J; bases not matched to a gene: 10. The CDR3 spans 18 residues. Germline V CDR1 and CDR2: LGHNA, YNFKEQ. The CDR3 sequence is CASSRRTSGGRPPDTQYF. CDR3 bases: TGTGCCAGCAGCCGAAGGACTAGCGGGGGGCGTCCCCCAGATACGCAGTATTTT.

The chain employs TRBV3-1 (or the pseudogene TRBV3-2) and TRBJ1-1, with unresolved D. The CDR3 consists of 14 residues. The germline CDR1 and CDR2 sequences are LGHDT and YNNKEL (reference sequence). V gave up 4 bases and J gave up 0 bases, with 9 bases separating them. The CDR3 is CASSPQAMNTEAFF. CDR3 nucleotides: TGTGCCAGCAGCCCCCAGGCCATGAACACTGAAGCTTTCTTT.

The chain employs TRBV19 and TRBJ1-5, with unresolved D. The CDR3 is 15 amino acids. Looked up from germline, CDR1 is LNHDA and CDR2 is SQIVND (reference sequence). V lost 1 base and J lost 5, with 12 bases in between. CDR3 DNA: TGTGCCAGTAGTATAGGTGGAACGGGCGATCAGCCCCAGCATTTT. Amino acid sequence: CASSIGGTGDQPQHF.

This chain links TRBV9 with TRBJ2-2, with TRBD2 matching over 8 bases. Germline lookup yields CDR1 SGDLS and CDR2 YYNGEE. The CDR3 is 16 amino acids. V trimming: 4 bases; J trimming: 0 bases; junction bases outside the gene matches: 5. The CDR3, as DNA: TGTGCCAGCAGCCCCGCGGGGGGCCCGAACACCGGGGAGCTGTTTTTT. Translation gives CASSPAGGPNTGELFF.

This clone was counted a single time. The chain uses TRBV27 and TRBJ2-1, with 13 bases lining up with TRBD2. V lost 5 bases and J lost 4; bases outside the gene matches: 5. The CDR3 is 16 residues long. Germline loops: CDR1 MNHEY, CDR2 SMNVEV (reference sequence). The CDR3 sequence: CASSPLLAGGYNEQFF. CDR3 bases: TGTGCCAGCAGTCCGTTACTAGCGGGGGGGTACAATGAGCAGTTCTTC.

This clone has a single count. The chain combines TRBV10-2 with TRBJ2-1; D uncertain. CDR1 and CDR2 (germline): WSHSY, SAAADI. V lost 3 bases to trimming and J lost 4 bases, with 10 bases between them. This CDR3 is 14 amino acids long. The CDR3 sequence: CASSDNIGYNEQFF. The CDR3 DNA sequence: TGCGCCAGCAGTGATAATATTGGGTACAATGAGCAGTTCTTC.

The rearrangement joins TRBV30 to TRBJ1-3; D unresolved. Trimming stripped 0 bases from V and 5 bases from J, with 2 bases between. The germline V gene encodes CDR1 GTSNPN and CDR2 SVGIG (reference sequence). The CDR3 sequence is 11 residues long. CDR3 DNA: TGTGCCTGGAGTGTCCGAAACACCATATATTTT. It encodes CAWSVRNTIYF.